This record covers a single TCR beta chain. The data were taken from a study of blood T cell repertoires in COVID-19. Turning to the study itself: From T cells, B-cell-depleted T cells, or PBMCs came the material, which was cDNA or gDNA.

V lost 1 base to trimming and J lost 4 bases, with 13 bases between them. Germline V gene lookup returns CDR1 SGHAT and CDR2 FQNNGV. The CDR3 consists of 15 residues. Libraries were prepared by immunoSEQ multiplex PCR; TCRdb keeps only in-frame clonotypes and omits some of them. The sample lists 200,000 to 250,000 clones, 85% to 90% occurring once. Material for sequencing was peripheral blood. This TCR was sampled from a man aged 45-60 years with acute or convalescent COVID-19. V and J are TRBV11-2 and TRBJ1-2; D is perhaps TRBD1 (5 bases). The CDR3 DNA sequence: TGTGCCAGCAGCTTAGCTCCAGGGCTTCGCTATGGCTACACCTTC. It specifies CASSLAPGLRYGYTF.